The entry that follows covers one TCR beta chain sequence. The antigen remains unidentified. The sample's time point: newly diagnosed GD, antithyroid drugs for less than 3 months. The TCR library was made from RNA extracted from PBMCs. The source of the sample is a study of regulatory T cells in long-lasting Graves disease. Study-level results: With a small sample size, accuracy may have been reduced.

There are 14 residues in the CDR3. CDR1 is MNHGY and CDR2 is SVAAGI in the germline V gene. Trimming pared 3 bases from V and 9 bases from J, leaving 12 bases between. CDR3-region Arm-PCR and iRepertoire HTBI primers produced the TCR beta libraries. TCRdb re-derived calls from the multiplex PCR reads in MiXCR, one entry per CDR3 protein. Of over 300,000 distinct CDR3 sequences in the sample, roughly a sixth are singletons; the top ten hold about 24%. This receptor was identified in a female donor with Graves disease. The input for sequencing was peripheral blood mononuclear cells (PBMCs), taken at new diagnosis, from a patient treated with antithyroid drugs. This sequence joins TRBV6-9 and TRBJ1-6; D unresolved. CDR3 amino acids: CASSYGVMTSPLHF. In DNA, the CDR3 is TGTGCCAGCAGTTACGGGGTTATGACTTCACCCCTCCACTTT.